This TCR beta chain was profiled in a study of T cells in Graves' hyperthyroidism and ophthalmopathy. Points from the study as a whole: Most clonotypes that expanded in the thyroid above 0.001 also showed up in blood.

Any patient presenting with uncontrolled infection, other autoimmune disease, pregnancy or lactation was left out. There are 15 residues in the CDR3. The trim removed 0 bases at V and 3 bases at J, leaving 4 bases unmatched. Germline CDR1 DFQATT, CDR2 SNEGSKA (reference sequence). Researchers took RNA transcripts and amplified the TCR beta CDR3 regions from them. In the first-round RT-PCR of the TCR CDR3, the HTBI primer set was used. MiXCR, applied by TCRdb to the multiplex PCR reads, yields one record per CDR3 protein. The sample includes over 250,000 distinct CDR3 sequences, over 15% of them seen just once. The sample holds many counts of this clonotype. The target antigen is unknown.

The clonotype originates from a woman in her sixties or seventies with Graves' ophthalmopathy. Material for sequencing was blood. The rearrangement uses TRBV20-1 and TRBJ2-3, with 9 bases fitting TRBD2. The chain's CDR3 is CSARDASGMTDTQYF. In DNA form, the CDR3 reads TGCAGTGCTAGAGATGCTAGCGGGATGACAGATACGCAGTATTTT.